The 5 T cell receptor beta chains given below trace back to one sample, sequenced in a study of cytomegalovirus exposure and HLA in healthy donors. PCR primers comprised 60 Vbeta and 13 Jbeta primers. Method: immunoSEQ multiplex PCR; TCRdb's copy keeps in-frame clones and lacks some. The data hold 110,000 or so clones, with 74% observed a single time. The sequencing input was PBMCs. The receptors shown here come from a woman aged 40 to 50 in good health and CMV-seropositive.

The CDR3 DNA is TGTGCCAGCAGTATAGCGGGAGGTGGCACAGATACGCAGTATTTT. It translates to CASSIAGGGTDTQYF. The chain couples TRBV2 to TRBJ2-3; 10 positions match TRBD2. Per the germline V gene, CDR1 is SNHLY and CDR2 is FYNNEI. There are 15 residues in the CDR3. V trimming: 5 bases; J trimming: 1 base; junction bases outside the gene matches: 3.

This chain connects TRBV18 to TRBJ1-1, with D uncertain. This CDR3 is 15 amino acids long. Trimming shortened V by 0 bases and J by 1 base, and 9 bases separated the two germline ends. Germline CDR1 and CDR2: KGHSH and LQKENI. Here the CDR3 reads CASSPPGRKNTEAFF. CDR3 DNA: TGTGCCAGCTCACCACCGGGCAGGAAGAACACTGAAGCTTTCTTT.

This chain links TRBV18 with TRBJ2-5, with a possible D match to TRBD2 (5 bases). CDR1 and CDR2 from the germline V gene are KGHSH and LQKENI. Deletions cut 1 base from V and 4 bases from J, with 13 bases between. The CDR3 totals 15 residues. CDR3 bases: TGTGCCAGCTCACCACGAACGGGGATGGGAGAGACCCAGTACTTC. Translation: CASSPRTGMGETQYF.

V and J are TRBV30 and TRBJ2-4; D gene unclear. In germline, CDR1 is GTSNPN, CDR2 SVGIG (reference sequence). Trimming pared 2 bases from V and 0 bases from J, leaving 11 bases between. The CDR3 has 15 residues. This CDR3 reads CAWSIGGLAKNIQYF. The CDR3 region has the DNA TGTGCCTGGAGTATAGGCGGTCTAGCCAAAAACATTCAGTACTTC.

The CDR3: CASSPTGGYQPQHF. The DNA of the CDR3 is TGTGCCAGCAGCCCGACAGGGGGGTATCAGCCCCAGCATTTT. The chain employs TRBV2 and TRBJ1-5, with 9 bases identical to TRBD1. Germline lookup yields CDR1 SNHLY and CDR2 FYNNEI. CDR3 length: 14 residues. Trimming removed 6 bases from V and 5 bases from J; junction bases left unmatched: 5.